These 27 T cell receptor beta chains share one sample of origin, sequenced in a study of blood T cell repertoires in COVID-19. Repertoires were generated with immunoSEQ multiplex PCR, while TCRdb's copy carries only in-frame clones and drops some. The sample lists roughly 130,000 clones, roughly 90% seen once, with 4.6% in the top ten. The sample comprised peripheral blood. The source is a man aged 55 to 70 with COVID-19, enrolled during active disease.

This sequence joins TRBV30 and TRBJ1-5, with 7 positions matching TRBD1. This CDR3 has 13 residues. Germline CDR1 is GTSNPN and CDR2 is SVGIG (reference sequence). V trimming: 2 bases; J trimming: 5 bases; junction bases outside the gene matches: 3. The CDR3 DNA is TGTGCCTGGAGTCGACAGGGAGATCAGCCCCAGCATTTT. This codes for CAWSRQGDQPQHF.

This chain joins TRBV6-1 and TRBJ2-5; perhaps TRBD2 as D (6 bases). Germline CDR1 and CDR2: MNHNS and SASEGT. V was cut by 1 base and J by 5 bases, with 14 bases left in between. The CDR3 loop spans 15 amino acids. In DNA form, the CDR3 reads TGTGCCAGCAGTGAAGGCAGAACGGCGGGGGAGACCCAGTACTTC. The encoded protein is CASSEGRTAGETQYF.

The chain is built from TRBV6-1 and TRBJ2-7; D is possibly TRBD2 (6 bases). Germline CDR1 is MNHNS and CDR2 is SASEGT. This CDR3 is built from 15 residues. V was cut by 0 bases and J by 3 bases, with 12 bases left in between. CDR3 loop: CASSEAVRGLYEQYF. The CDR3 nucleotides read TGTGCCAGCAGTGAAGCGGTGAGGGGACTCTACGAGCAGTACTTC.

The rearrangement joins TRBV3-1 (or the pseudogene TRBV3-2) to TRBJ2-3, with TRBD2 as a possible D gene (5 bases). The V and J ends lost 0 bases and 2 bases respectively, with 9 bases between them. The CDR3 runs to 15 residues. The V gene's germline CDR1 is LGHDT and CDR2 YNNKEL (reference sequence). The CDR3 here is CASSQDFSVTDTQYF. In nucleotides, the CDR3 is TGTGCCAGCAGCCAAGATTTTAGCGTCACAGATACGCAGTATTTT.

DNA for the CDR3: TGTGCCACCCGACTAGCGGGACTCGATGAGCAGTTCTTC. Translating it yields CATRLAGLDEQFF. The rearrangement joins TRBV19 to TRBJ2-1, with 11 bases matching TRBD2. With 10 bases clipped from V and 8 bases from J, the junction kept 7 bases outside the gene matches. In germline, CDR1 is LNHDA, CDR2 SQIVND (reference sequence). The CDR3 is 13 amino acids.

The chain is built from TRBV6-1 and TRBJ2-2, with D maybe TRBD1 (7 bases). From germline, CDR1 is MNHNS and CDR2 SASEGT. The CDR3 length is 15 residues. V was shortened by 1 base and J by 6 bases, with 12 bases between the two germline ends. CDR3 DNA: TGTGCCAGCAGTGAAGGACAGGGAGGAGCCGGGGAGCTGTTTTTT. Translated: CASSEGQGGAGELFF.

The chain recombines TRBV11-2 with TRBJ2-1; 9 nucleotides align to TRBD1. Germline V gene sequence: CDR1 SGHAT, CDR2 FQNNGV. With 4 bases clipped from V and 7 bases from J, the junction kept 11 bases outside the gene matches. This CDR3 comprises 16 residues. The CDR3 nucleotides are TGTGCCAGCAGCTCACAAACAGGGGGCGATGGAAATGAGCAGTTCTTC. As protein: CASSSQTGGDGNEQFF.

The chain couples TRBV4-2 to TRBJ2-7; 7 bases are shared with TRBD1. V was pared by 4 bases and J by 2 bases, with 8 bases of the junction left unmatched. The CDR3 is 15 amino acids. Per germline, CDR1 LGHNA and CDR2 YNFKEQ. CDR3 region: CASSRPGTATYEQYF. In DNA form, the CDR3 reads TGTGCCAGCAGCCGACCCGGGACAGCCACCTACGAGCAGTACTTC.

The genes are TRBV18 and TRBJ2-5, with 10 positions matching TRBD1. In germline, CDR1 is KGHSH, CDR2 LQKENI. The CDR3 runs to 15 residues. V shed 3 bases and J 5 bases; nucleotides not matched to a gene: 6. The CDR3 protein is CASSPSQDRGETQYF. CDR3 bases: TGTGCCAGCTCACCCTCTCAGGACAGGGGGGAGACCCAGTACTTC.

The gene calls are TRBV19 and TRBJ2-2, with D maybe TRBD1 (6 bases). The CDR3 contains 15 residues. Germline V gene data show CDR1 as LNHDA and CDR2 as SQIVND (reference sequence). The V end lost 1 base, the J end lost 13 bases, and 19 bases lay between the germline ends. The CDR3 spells CASSIGPGTKGGLFF. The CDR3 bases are TGTGCCAGTAGTATAGGGCCGGGGACAAAGGGTGGGCTGTTTTTT.

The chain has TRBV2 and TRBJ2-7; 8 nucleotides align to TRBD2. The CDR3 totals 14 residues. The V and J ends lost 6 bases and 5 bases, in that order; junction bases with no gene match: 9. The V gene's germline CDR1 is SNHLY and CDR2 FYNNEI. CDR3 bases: TGTGCCAGCAGGATGGGACTAGGGTTCAACGAGCAGTACTTC. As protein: CASRMGLGFNEQYF.

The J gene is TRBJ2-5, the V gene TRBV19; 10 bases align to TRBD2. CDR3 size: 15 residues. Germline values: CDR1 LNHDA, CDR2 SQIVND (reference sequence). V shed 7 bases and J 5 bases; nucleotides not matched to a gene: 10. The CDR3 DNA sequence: TGTGCCAGTAAAACGACTAGCGGGCACGCGGAGACCCAGTACTTC. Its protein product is CASKTTSGHAETQYF.

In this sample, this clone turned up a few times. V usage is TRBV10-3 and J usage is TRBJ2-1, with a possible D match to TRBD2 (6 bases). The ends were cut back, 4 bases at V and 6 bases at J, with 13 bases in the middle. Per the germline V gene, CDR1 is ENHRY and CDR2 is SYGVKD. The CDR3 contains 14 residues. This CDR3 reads CAISARPGGNEQFF. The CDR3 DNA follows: TGTGCCATCAGTGCGAGGCCCGGGGGCAATGAGCAGTTCTTC.

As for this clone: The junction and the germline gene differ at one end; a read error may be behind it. CDR3 DNA sequence: TGTGCCAGCAGTTTAGCGGGTAGGCCTACCGGGGAGCTGTTTTTT. Translating it yields CASSLAGRPTGELFF. The chain recombines TRBV11-2 with TRBJ2-2; 7 positions match TRBD2. CDR1 is SGHAT, CDR2 FQNNGV, per germline. CDR3 length: 15 amino acids.

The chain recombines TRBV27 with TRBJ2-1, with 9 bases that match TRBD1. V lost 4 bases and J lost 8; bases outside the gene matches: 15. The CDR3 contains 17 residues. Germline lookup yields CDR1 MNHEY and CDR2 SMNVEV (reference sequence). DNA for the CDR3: TGTGCCAGCAGTTCTTTACCACAGGGGGCGACCGGGGATGAGCAGTTCTTC. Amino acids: CASSSLPQGATGDEQFF.

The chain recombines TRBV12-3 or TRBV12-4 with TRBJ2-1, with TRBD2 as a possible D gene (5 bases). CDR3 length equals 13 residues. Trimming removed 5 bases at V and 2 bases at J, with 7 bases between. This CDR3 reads CASSPGTYNEQFF. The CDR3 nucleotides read TGTGCCAGCAGTCCCGGGACCTACAATGAGCAGTTCTTC.

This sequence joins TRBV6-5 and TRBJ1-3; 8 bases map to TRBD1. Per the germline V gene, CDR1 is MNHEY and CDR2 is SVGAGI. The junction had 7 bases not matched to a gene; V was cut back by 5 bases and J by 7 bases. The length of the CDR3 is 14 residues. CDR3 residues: CASSPGGDFNTIYF. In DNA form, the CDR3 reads TGTGCCAGCAGTCCAGGGGGCGATTTTAACACCATATATTTT.

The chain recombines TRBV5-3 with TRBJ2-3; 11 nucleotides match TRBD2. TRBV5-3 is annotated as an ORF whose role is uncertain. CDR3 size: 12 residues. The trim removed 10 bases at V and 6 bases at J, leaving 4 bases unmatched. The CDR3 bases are TGTGCCCCCGGACTAGCGGGTGATACGCAGTATTTT. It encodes CAPGLAGDTQYF.

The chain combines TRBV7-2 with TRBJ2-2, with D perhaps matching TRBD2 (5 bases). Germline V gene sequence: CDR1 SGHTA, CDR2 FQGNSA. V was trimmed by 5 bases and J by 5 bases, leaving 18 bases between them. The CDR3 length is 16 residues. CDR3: CASSPPGLPGTGELFF. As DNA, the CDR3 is TGTGCCAGCAGCCCCCCGGGTCTCCCGGGAACCGGGGAGCTGTTTTTT.

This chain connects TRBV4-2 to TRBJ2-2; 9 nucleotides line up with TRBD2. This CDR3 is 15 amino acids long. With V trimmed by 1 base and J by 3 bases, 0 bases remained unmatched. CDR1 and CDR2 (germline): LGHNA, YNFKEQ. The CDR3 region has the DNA TGTGCCAGCAGCCAAGTAGCGGGGGACACCGGGGAGCTGTTTTTT. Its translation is CASSQVAGDTGELFF.

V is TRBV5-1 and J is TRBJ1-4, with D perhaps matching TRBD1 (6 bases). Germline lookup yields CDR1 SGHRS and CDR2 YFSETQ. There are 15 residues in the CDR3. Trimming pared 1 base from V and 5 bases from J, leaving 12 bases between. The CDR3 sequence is CASSLMGARNEKLFF. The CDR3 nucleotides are TGCGCCAGCAGCTTGATGGGGGCGCGGAATGAAAAACTGTTTTTT.

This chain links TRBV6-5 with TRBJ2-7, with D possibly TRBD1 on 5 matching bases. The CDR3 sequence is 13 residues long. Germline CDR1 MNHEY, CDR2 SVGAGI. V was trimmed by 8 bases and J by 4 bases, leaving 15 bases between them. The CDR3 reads CASGQGVRYEQYF. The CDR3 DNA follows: TGTGCCAGCGGCCAAGGGGTTCGGTACGAGCAGTACTTC.

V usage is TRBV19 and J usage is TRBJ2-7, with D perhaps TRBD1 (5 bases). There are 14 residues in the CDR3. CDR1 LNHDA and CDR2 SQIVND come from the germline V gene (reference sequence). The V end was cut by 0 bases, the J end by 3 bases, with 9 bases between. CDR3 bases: TGTGCCAGTAGTATAGATCCAAGGGGCTACGAGCAGTACTTC. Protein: CASSIDPRGYEQYF.

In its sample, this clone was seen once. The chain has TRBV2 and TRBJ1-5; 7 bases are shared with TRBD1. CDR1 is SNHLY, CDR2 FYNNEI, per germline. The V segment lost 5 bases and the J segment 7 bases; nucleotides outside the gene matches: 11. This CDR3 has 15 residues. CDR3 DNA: TGTGCCAGCAGTATCGGACAGGCCTCAGGGCAGCCCCAGCATTTT. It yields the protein CASSIGQASGQPQHF. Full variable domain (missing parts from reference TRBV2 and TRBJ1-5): EPEVTQTPSHQVTQMGQEVILRCVPISNHLYFYWYRQILGQKVEFLVSFYNNEISEKSEIFDDQFSVERPDGSNFTLKIRSTKLEDSAMYFCASSIGQASGQPQHFGDGTRLSIL.

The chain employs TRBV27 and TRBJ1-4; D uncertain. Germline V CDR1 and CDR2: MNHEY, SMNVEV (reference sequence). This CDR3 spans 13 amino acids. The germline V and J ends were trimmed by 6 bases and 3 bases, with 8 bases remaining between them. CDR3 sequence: CASRMGSNEKLFF. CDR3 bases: TGTGCCAGCAGGATGGGCTCTAATGAAAAACTGTTTTTT.

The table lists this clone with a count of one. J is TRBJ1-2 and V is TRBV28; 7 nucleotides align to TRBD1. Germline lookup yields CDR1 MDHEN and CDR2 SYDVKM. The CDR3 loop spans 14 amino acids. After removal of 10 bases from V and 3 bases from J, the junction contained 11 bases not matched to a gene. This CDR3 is CATKIGGLYYGYTF. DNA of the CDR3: TGTGCCACCAAGATAGGGGGCCTCTACTATGGCTACACCTTC.

CDR3 nucleotides: TGCGCCAGCAGCTTGGGGACAGGAATCCCGAACACCGGGGAGCTGTTTTTT. Its translation: CASSLGTGIPNTGELFF. The chain uses TRBV5-1 and TRBJ2-2; 7 nucleotides align to TRBD1. The CDR3 contains 17 residues. V dropped 0 bases and J dropped 0; count of bases not matched to a gene: 5. Germline V CDR1 and CDR2: SGHRS, YFSETQ.